The 2 T cell receptor beta chains below come from one sample, sequenced in a study of T-cell memory formation after mild COVID-19. TCRdb ran MiXCR on the 5' RACE reads and lists one entry per CDR3 protein. Of about 110,000 distinct CDR3 sequences detected, over 10% appear once; the ten largest clones hold around 25%. Sequencing was done on a sample of PBMCs or a T cell subset sorted from them (not recorded which). Receptor source: an adult woman who had mild COVID-19 (a few samples of this study predate the infection). Cell type and time point are not known.

The chain links TRBV18 to TRBJ1-2; D ambiguous. Trimming cost V 3 bases and J 3 bases, with 11 bases left between them. From germline, CDR1 is KGHSH and CDR2 LQKENI. The length of the CDR3 is 14 residues. Here the CDR3 DNA reads TGTGCCAGCTCACCGGACTCAGCGTACTATGGCTACACCTTC. Translating it yields CASSPDSAYYGYTF.

There are a few counts of this clonotype. V is TRBV19 and J is TRBJ2-7; D not certain. The germline CDR1 and CDR2 sequences are LNHDA and SQIVND (reference sequence). The CDR3 spans 14 residues. V dropped 1 base and J dropped 2 bases, with 9 bases sitting between them. Written as DNA, the CDR3 is TGTGCCAGTAGTATAGCGGGTGTGGCCTACGAGCAGTACTTC. This gives the protein CASSIAGVAYEQYF.